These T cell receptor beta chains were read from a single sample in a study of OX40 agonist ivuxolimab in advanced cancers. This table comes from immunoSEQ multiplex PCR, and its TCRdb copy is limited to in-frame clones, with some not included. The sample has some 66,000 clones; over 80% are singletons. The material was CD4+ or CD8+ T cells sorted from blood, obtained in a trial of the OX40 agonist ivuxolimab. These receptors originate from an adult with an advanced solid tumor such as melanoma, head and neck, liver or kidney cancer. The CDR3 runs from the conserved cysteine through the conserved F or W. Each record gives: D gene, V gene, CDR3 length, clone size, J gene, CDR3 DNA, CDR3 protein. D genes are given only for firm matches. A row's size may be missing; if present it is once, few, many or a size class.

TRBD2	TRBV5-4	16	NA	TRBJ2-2	TGTGCCAGCAGCTCGGGGACTAGAATCTCTCCCGGGGAGCTGTTTTTT	CASSSGTRISPGELFF
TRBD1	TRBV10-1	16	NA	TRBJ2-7	TGCGCCAGCAAGGAGGCAGGGGGTATTAGTGCCTACGAGCAGTACTTC	CASKEAGGISAYEQYF
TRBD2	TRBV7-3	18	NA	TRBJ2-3	TGTGCCAGCAGCTTGGCGGGACTAGCGGGAGCCAATGCAGATACGCAGTATTTT	CASSLAGLAGANADTQYF
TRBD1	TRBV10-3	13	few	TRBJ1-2	TGTGCCATCACGACAGGGTTTGGCTATGGCTACACCTTC	CAITTGFGYGYTF
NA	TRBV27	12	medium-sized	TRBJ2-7	TGTGCCAGCAGGGGGGTCTACTACGAGCAGTACTTC	CASRGVYYEQYF
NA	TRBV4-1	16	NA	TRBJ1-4	TGCGCCAGCAGCCAAGGCCGGGGGCGCGGAATCGAAAAACTGTTTTTT	CASSQGRGRGIEKLFF
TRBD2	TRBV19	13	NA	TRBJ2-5	TGTGCCAGTAGTTCAGGACTAGGTGAGACCCAGTACTTC	CASSSGLGETQYF
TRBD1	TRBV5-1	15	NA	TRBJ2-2	TGCGCCAGCGGCAGACAGGGGGCGGACACCGGGGAGCTGTTTTTT	CASGRQGADTGELFF
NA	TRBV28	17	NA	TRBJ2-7	TGTGCCAGCAGAATAGCCACCTCGGGGGCCAGCTCCTACGAGCAGTACTTC	CASRIATSGASSYEQYF
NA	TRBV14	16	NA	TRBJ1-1	TGTGCCAGCAGCCTGCACCTTGTGGGCGGGGGAACTGAAGCTTTCTTT	CASSLHLVGGGTEAFF
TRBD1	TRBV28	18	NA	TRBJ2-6	TGTGCCAGCAGTTTACTAGGGACAGGGTATGCTGGGGCCAACGTCCTGACTTTC	CASSLLGTGYAGANVLTF
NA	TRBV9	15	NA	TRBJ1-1	TGTGCCAGCAGCGTAGCTCCGGACGGTAACACTGAAGCTTTCTTT	CASSVAPDGNTEAFF
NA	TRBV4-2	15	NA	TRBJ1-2	TGTGCCAGCAGCCAACCCGACAGAGGAGTTGGTGGCTACACCTTC	CASSQPDRGVGGYTF
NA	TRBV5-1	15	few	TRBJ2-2	TGCGCCAGCAGCTTGTCCAGGGAGAGGGCCGGGGAGCTGTTTTTT	CASSLSRERAGELFF
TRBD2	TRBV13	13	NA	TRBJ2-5	TGTGCCAGCTCGGGCGCGGGAGTTGAGACCCAGTACTTC	CASSGAGVETQYF
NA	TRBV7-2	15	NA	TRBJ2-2	TGTGCCAGCAGCCCGAGGGGGTTAAACACCGGGGAGCTGTTTTTT	CASSPRGLNTGELFF
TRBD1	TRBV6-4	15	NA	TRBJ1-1	TGTGCCAGCAGCCTAGAGGCAGGGGGGAACACTGAAGCTTTCTTT	CASSLEAGGNTEAFF
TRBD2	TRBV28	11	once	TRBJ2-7	TGTGTAGCAGCGGGATCCTACGAGCAGTACTTC	CVAAGSYEQYF
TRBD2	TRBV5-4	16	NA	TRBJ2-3	TGTGCCAGCAGCCCGGGACTAGCGTTTAGCACAGATACGCAGTATTTT	CASSPGLAFSTDTQYF
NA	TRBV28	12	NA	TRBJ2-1	TGTGCCAGCAGTAGGACATCGATTGAGCAGTTCTTC	CASSRTSIEQFF
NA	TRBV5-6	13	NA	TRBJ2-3	TGTGCCAGCAGCTTGGCCCGGATCAGGGCGCAGTATTTT	CASSLARIRAQYF
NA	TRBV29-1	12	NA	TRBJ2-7	TGCAGCGCGCAGGGACAAATCTACGAGCAGTACTTC	CSAQGQIYEQYF
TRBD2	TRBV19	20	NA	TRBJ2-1	TGTGCCAGTAGTGTGATGCCGGGACTAGCGGGAGTTGGGTCCTACAATGAGCAGTTCTTC	CASSVMPGLAGVGSYNEQFF
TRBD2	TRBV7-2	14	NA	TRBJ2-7	TGTGCCAGCAGCTTACCTAGCGGGATGGGGAAGCAGTACTTC	CASSLPSGMGKQYF
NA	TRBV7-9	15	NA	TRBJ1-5	TGTGCCAGCAGCTTAGCAGGGGATAGCAATCAGCCCCAGCATTTT	CASSLAGDSNQPQHF
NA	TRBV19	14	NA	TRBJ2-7	TGTGCCAGTAGTGCGGCAGGGTACTCCTACGAGCAGTACTTC	CASSAAGYSYEQYF
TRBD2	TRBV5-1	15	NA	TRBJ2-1	TGCGCCAGCAACCCCGGGACTACTACCTACAATGAGCAGTTCTTC	CASNPGTTTYNEQFF